This T cell receptor (beta chain) stems from a study of PD-1 blockade in classical Hodgkin lymphoma. Study-wide context: Every 2 weeks, patients got 3 mg/kg intravenous nivolumab.

TCRdb's copy holds only in-frame clones and misses some; the assay was immunoSEQ multiplex PCR. The data contain 20,000 to 25,000 clones, 60% to 80% of them seen just once; the ten biggest clones take up over 15%. With regard to this clone: Its cognate antigen is unknown.

Germline trimming cut 0 bases from V and 7 bases from J; bases unmatched to any gene: 5. In germline, CDR1 is LNHNV, CDR2 YYDKDF (reference sequence). The CDR3 covers 15 residues. Study-level results: Reported findings placed baseline TCR diversity lower in newly diagnosed patients (compared with healthy donors).

This sample's time point: cycle 4 day 1 (C4D1), after more than 5 weeks of nivolumab. Every patient was affected by relapse after autologous stem cell transplantation, while exposure to brentuximab vedotin was not uniform. This sample comprised peripheral blood mononuclear cells (PBMCs), obtained before the fourth cycle of nivolumab. The receptor's source is a human donor with classical Hodgkin lymphoma. This chain links TRBV15 with TRBJ2-1, with 8 bases that match TRBD2. The CDR3, as DNA: TGTGCCACCAGCAGAGATCTAGCGGGTAGGAATGAGCAGTTCTTC. Its translation: CATSRDLAGRNEQFF.